The 15 T cell receptor beta chains below were found in one sample sequenced in a study of pediatric ulcerative colitis. Repertoires were generated with immunoSEQ multiplex PCR, while TCRdb's copy carries only in-frame clones and drops some. Of about 4,600 clones listed, more than 80% are singletons. The sample was blood. These receptor sequences come from a boy aged 10-17 years who was a control in a study of pediatric ulcerative colitis.

This clone has just one count. The rearrangement joins TRBV15 to TRBJ1-3; no definite D call. Germline assignment: CDR1 LNHNV and CDR2 YYDKDF (reference sequence). The CDR3 is made up of 16 amino acids. Between the trimmed V and J ends, which lost 0 bases and 1 base, there was a span of 10 bases. The CDR3 DNA follows: TGTGCCACCAGCAGAGATCTGGCAGGATCTGGAAACACCATATATTTT. Protein product: CATSRDLAGSGNTIYF. Looking up the rest from reference TRBV15 and TRBJ1-3 gives the full variable domain: DAMVIQNPRYQVTQFGKPVTLSCSQTLNHNVMYWYQQKSSQAPKLLFHYYDKDFNNEADTPDNFQSRRPNTSFCFLDIRSPGLGDTAMYLCATSRDLAGSGNTIYFGEGSWLTVV.

The chain couples TRBV19 to TRBJ1-2; D perhaps matches TRBD1 (5 bases). Trimming pared 8 bases from V and 5 bases from J, leaving 18 bases between. The CDR3 contains 14 residues. Germline CDR1 LNHDA, CDR2 SQIVND (reference sequence). CDR3: CASSLHDRVYGYTF. The CDR3 DNA is TGTGCCAGTTCACTCCACGACAGAGTATATGGCTACACCTTC.

The rearrangement links TRBV9 to TRBJ2-2; the match to TRBD1 covers 8 bases. The CDR3 extends over 15 amino acids. Trimming at V came to 7 bases and at J to 4 bases, leaving 9 bases not matched to a gene. Germline CDR1 is SGDLS and CDR2 is YYNGEE. CDR3 nucleotides: TGTGCCAGCCGACTGACAGGGGACACCACCGGGGAGCTGTTTTTT. Its translation is CASRLTGDTTGELFF.

This clone was found once. The chain employs TRBV6-1 and TRBJ2-4, with D perhaps assigned TRBD1 or TRBD2 (5 bases each). Trimming removed 1 base at V and 0 bases at J, with 16 bases between. The CDR3 consists of 18 residues. Germline V gene lookup returns CDR1 MNHNS and CDR2 SASEGT. The DNA for the CDR3 is TGTGCCAGCAGTGAAGAAGGGGAGACAGTCCTAGCCAAAAACATTCAGTACTTC. The encoded protein is CASSEEGETVLAKNIQYF.

The V call is TRBV9, the J call TRBJ2-5, with D maybe TRBD2 (5 bases). Trimming took 2 bases from V and 10 from J, leaving 15 bases between them. CDR1 SGDLS and CDR2 YYNGEE come from the germline V gene. CDR3 size: 13 residues. Here the CDR3 DNA reads TGTGCCAGCAGCGTGCACGGGGAAAGTATCCAGTACTTC. This translates into CASSVHGESIQYF.

The chain links TRBV13 to TRBJ2-1; D may be TRBD1 or TRBD2 (5 bases each). The germline V and J ends were trimmed by 5 bases and 0 bases, with 14 bases remaining between them. The germline CDR1 and CDR2 sequences are PRHDT and FYEKMQ (reference sequence). The CDR3 totals 16 residues. The CDR3 sequence: CASSPVGGSSYNEQFF. CDR3 nucleotides: TGTGCCAGCAGCCCAGTTGGGGGAAGCTCCTACAATGAGCAGTTCTTC.

This chain joins TRBV5-6 and TRBJ2-1; 10 nucleotides agree with TRBD2. The CDR3 consists of 19 residues. Germline V gene lookup returns CDR1 SGHDT and CDR2 YYEEEE. J gave up 5 bases and V 0 bases, and 14 bases lay outside the gene matches. The CDR3 reads CASSLVGLAGEEGHNEQFF. In DNA, the CDR3 is TGTGCCAGCAGCTTGGTGGGGCTAGCGGGAGAGGAGGGGCACAATGAGCAGTTCTTC.

The chain employs TRBV6-5 and TRBJ1-2; D gene ambiguous. V lost 5 bases, J lost 8 bases, and 15 bases lay in between. CDR1 is MNHEY, CDR2 SVGAGI, per germline. There are 13 residues in the CDR3. CDR3 residues: CASSQDSRRGYTF. The CDR3 DNA reads as TGTGCCAGCAGTCAGGATTCCCGCCGAGGCTACACCTTC.

The V gene is TRBV15, the J gene TRBJ2-6; 9 nucleotides align to TRBD2. Germline assignment: CDR1 LNHNV and CDR2 YYDKDF (reference sequence). The CDR3 contains 19 residues. Unmatched junction bases numbered 9, after V lost 3 bases and J lost 0 bases. The CDR3 DNA is TGTGCCACCAGCAGCCCCGGTCTAGCGGGGAGCTCTGGGGCCAACGTCCTGACTTTC. Amino acids: CATSSPGLAGSSGANVLTF.

The chain links TRBV21-1 to TRBJ1-5; the table's TRBD1 call for D was not verified on the DNA. TRBV21-1 is listed as a pseudogene. This CDR3 spans 18 amino acids. CDR3 sequence: CASSKGEGTGLSDQPQHF. The CDR3, as DNA: TGTGCCAGCAGCAAAGGGGAGGGGACAGGGTTGTCCGATCAGCCCCAGCATTTT.

The V gene is TRBV6-1, the J gene TRBJ2-3; TRBD2 agrees at 10 bases. The CDR3 length is 14 residues. The V gene end was trimmed by 2 bases and the J gene end by 4 bases; junction bases not matched to a gene: 0. Germline lookup yields CDR1 MNHNS and CDR2 SASEGT. Here the CDR3 reads CASSELAGADTQYF. CDR3 nucleotides: TGTGCCAGCAGTGAACTAGCGGGAGCAGATACGCAGTATTTT.

The genes are TRBV30 and TRBJ2-7; 7 nucleotides align to TRBD2. CDR1 and CDR2 (germline): GTSNPN, SVGIG (reference sequence). The V and J ends lost 3 bases and 2 bases, in that order; junction bases with no gene match: 10. CDR3 size: 15 residues. CDR3 sequence (DNA): TGTGCCTGGAGCCCACCGGTAGCGGGTCCCTACGAGCAGTACGTC. Its protein product is CAWSPPVAGPYEQYV.

This clone appeared a few times. V usage is TRBV2 and J usage is TRBJ2-5; D is possibly TRBD1 (6 bases). This CDR3 is 18 amino acids long. Germline V lookup: CDR1 SNHLY, CDR2 FYNNEI. Trimming took off 5 bases at V and 3 bases at J, with 25 bases between the two ends. CDR3: CASSLRQEPLTSKETQYF. The CDR3 DNA sequence: TGTGCCAGCAGTCTTAGACAGGAACCCCTCACGTCGAAAGAGACCCAGTACTTC.

The chain carries TRBV2 and TRBJ2-1; 13 nucleotides agree with TRBD2. The CDR3 has 17 amino acids. J gave up 6 bases and V 4 bases, and 9 bases lay outside the gene matches. CDR1 and CDR2 (germline): SNHLY, FYNNEI. CDR3 nucleotides: TGTGCCAGCAGTGGATTATTACTAGCGGGAGGGTTCAATGAGCAGTTCTTC. Translating gives CASSGLLLAGGFNEQFF.

This chain uses TRBV10-3 with TRBJ2-5, with D possibly TRBD1 on 6 matching bases. V lost 5 bases and J 5 bases, leaving 9 bases between the germline ends. This CDR3 contains 12 residues. Germline V CDR1 and CDR2: ENHRY, SYGVKD. The CDR3 spells CAISQGPETQYF. The DNA for the CDR3 is TGTGCCATCAGTCAGGGGCCTGAGACCCAGTACTTC.